The 23 T cell receptor beta chains presented below share a single source sample, sequenced in a study of OX40 agonist ivuxolimab in advanced cancers. Clones were read by immunoSEQ multiplex PCR, and TCRdb kept only the in-frame ones, dropping some. The repertoire holds 70,000 or so clones, with around 83% as singletons. The material sequenced was CD4+ or CD8+ T cells sorted from blood, taken in a trial of the OX40 agonist ivuxolimab. These receptors were taken from an adult with an advanced solid tumor such as melanoma, head and neck, liver or kidney cancer.

V and J are TRBV13 and TRBJ2-5, with D possibly TRBD1 on 5 matching bases. Trimming took 0 bases from V and 4 from J, leaving 18 bases between them. Germline assignment: CDR1 PRHDT and CDR2 FYEKMQ (reference sequence). The CDR3 consists of 17 residues. The CDR3 loop is CASSLGSNRRSGETQYF. CDR3 coding DNA: TGTGCCAGCAGCTTAGGCAGTAACAGGCGGTCGGGAGAGACCCAGTACTTC.

The chain couples TRBV11-3 to TRBJ1-2; D ambiguous. Trimming took off 1 base at V and 7 bases at J, with 22 bases between the two ends. This CDR3 contains 17 residues. Germline CDR1 is SGHNT and CDR2 is YENEEA. For the CDR3, the DNA is TGTGCCAGCAGCTTAGCTGTATCAGACGGTCCATCTATTGGCTACACCTTC. This gives the protein CASSLAVSDGPSIGYTF.

The chain carries TRBV6-6 and TRBJ1-5; 8 positions agree with TRBD1. V dropped 4 bases and J dropped 2; count of bases not matched to a gene: 4. Germline lookup yields CDR1 MNHNY and CDR2 SVGAGI (reference sequence). This CDR3 contains 15 residues. This CDR3 reads CASSWTGYRNQPQHF. In DNA form, the CDR3 reads TGTGCCAGCAGTTGGACAGGGTATCGCAATCAGCCCCAGCATTTT.

The chain couples TRBV7-9 to TRBJ1-1, with TRBD1 as a possible D gene (5 bases). CDR3 length: 13 amino acids. Trimming removed 4 bases at V and 3 bases at J, with 9 bases between. Germline assignment: CDR1 SEHNR and CDR2 FQNEAQ (reference sequence). This CDR3 is CASSWDGDTEAFF. CDR3 in DNA: TGTGCCAGCAGCTGGGACGGGGACACTGAAGCTTTCTTT.

The J gene is TRBJ1-2, the V gene TRBV2; weak D call: TRBD1 (5 bases). From germline, CDR1 is SNHLY and CDR2 FYNNEI. CDR3 size: 15 residues. V was pared by 4 bases and J by 4 bases, with 16 bases between. The CDR3 protein is CASSVVRGSLYGYTF. The CDR3, as DNA: TGTGCCAGCAGTGTCGTAAGGGGTTCTCTCTATGGCTACACCTTC.

This chain connects TRBV11-2 to TRBJ1-4; 7 nucleotides line up with TRBD1. The germline V gene has CDR1 SGHAT and CDR2 FQNNGV. The CDR3 runs 14 residues. V gave up 5 bases and J gave up 5 bases; unmatched junction bases: 5. This CDR3 is CASSPTGANEKLFF. The CDR3, as DNA: TGTGCCAGCAGCCCCACAGGGGCCAATGAAAAACTGTTTTTT.

This chain connects TRBV14 to TRBJ2-3; D call uncertain. The germline V gene encodes CDR1 SGHDN and CDR2 FVKESK. The CDR3 totals 13 residues. Trimming stripped 2 bases from V and 7 bases from J, with 10 bases between. The CDR3 DNA reads TGTGCCAGCAGCCAAAGCCTCCCGAATACGCAGTATTTT. Translated: CASSQSLPNTQYF.

The rearrangement joins TRBV2 to TRBJ2-3; no firm D call. Germline-derived CDR1 and CDR2 are SNHLY and FYNNEI. This CDR3 contains 11 residues. Trimming took off 7 bases at V and 6 bases at J, with 8 bases between the two ends. For the CDR3, the DNA is TGTGCCAGCATGAGGAGCGATACGCAGTATTTT. Translating gives CASMRSDTQYF.

The chain is built from TRBV7-2 and TRBJ2-3; either TRBD1 or TRBD2 may fit D (7 bases each). The CDR3 extends over 14 amino acids. Per the germline V gene, CDR1 is SGHTA and CDR2 is FQGNSA. V was clipped by 5 bases and J by 2 bases, with 11 bases between them. Here the CDR3 reads CASSQGGTTDTQYF. The CDR3 coding sequence is TGTGCCAGCAGCCAGGGGGGGACCACAGATACGCAGTATTTT.

The chain recombines TRBV7-9 with TRBJ1-1; 7 nucleotides match TRBD1. This CDR3 region has 11 residues. The germline V gene encodes CDR1 SEHNR and CDR2 FQNEAQ (reference sequence). The V and J ends lost 8 bases and 7 bases, in that order; junction bases with no gene match: 4. This CDR3 reads CASGGQVEAFF. In DNA form, the CDR3 reads TGTGCCAGCGGAGGACAGGTTGAAGCTTTCTTT.

This rearrangement joins TRBV6-1 to TRBJ1-5; D gene ambiguous. V lost 7 bases and J 9 bases, leaving 13 bases between the germline ends. Germline assignment: CDR1 MNHNS and CDR2 SASEGT. The CDR3 contains 12 residues. The CDR3: CASNKWAGPQHF. CDR3 nucleotide sequence: TGTGCCAGCAACAAATGGGCCGGGCCCCAGCATTTT.

The V and J genes are TRBV6-5 and TRBJ1-5; TRBD1 might be the D (5 bases). The CDR3 totals 14 residues. Trimming removed 5 bases at V and 2 bases at J, with 10 bases between. Looked up from germline, CDR1 is MNHEY and CDR2 is SVGAGI. The CDR3 coding sequence is TGTGCCAGCAGTCCCCGGGACGGCAATCAGCCCCAGCATTTT. This codes for CASSPRDGNQPQHF.

The chain combines TRBV11-3 with TRBJ2-3; tentative D call: TRBD2 (5 bases). The V end lost 6 bases, the J end lost 1 base, and 14 bases lay between the germline ends. Per germline, CDR1 SGHNT and CDR2 YENEEA. The CDR3 runs 15 residues. This CDR3 is CASSHRGEGTDTQYF. In DNA form, the CDR3 reads TGTGCCAGCAGTCATCGGGGTGAGGGCACAGATACGCAGTATTTT.

The chain is built from TRBV7-6 and TRBJ2-3; D not resolved. Deletions cut 7 bases from V and 1 base from J, with 12 bases between. The CDR3 length is 14 residues. Germline V gene sequence: CDR1 SGHVS, CDR2 FNYEAQ. In DNA form, the CDR3 reads TGTGCCAGCAATGGCCAGGAAGGCACAGATACGCAGTATTTT. Protein product: CASNGQEGTDTQYF.

The rearrangement links TRBV7-2 to TRBJ1-6, with 8 nucleotides matching TRBD1. V gave up 8 bases and J gave up 7 bases; unmatched junction bases: 10. Germline V gives CDR1 SGHTA, CDR2 FQGNSA. This CDR3 is built from 15 residues. CDR3 residues: CASGFRGQGNSPLHF. DNA of the CDR3: TGTGCCAGCGGATTTCGAGGACAGGGCAATTCACCCCTCCACTTT.

DNA of the CDR3: TGTGCCAGCAGTGAATTAGTCGGGCGCGGGGGGCGACAAGAGACCCAGTACTTC. Its translation is CASSELVGRGGRQETQYF. The V and J genes are TRBV25-1 and TRBJ2-5, with 8 nucleotides matching TRBD2. CDR1 and CDR2 from the germline V gene are MGHDK and SYGVNS. CDR3 length: 18 residues. Trimming at V came to 1 base and at J to 2 bases, leaving 12 bases not matched to a gene.

This clone was detected only a few times. The chain joins TRBV19 to TRBJ2-7; TRBD1 matches at 9 bases. CDR1 is LNHDA, CDR2 SQIVND, per germline (reference sequence). The CDR3 consists of 13 residues. V gave up 10 bases and J gave up 0 bases; unmatched junction bases: 4. This chain's CDR3 is CATRDRASYEQYF. CDR3 nucleotides: TGTGCCACCCGGGACAGGGCCTCCTACGAGCAGTACTTC.

V gene TRBV27 combines with J gene TRBJ1-1; D gene unclear. Germline V gene lookup returns CDR1 MNHEY and CDR2 SMNVEV (reference sequence). The CDR3 length is 14 residues. V was trimmed by 8 bases and J by 4 bases, leaving 17 bases between them. CDR3 nucleotide sequence: TGTGCCAGCTACGATACCTTAGATCGCACTGAAGCTTTCTTT. Translated, it gives CASYDTLDRTEAFF.

The rearrangement uses TRBV5-6 and TRBJ2-3; D is ambiguous. Germline V gene lookup returns CDR1 SGHDT and CDR2 YYEEEE. CDR3 length: 15 residues. Trimming pared 2 bases from V and 0 bases from J, leaving 10 bases between. The chain's CDR3 is CASSLGWQSTDTQYF. CDR3 DNA: TGTGCCAGCAGCTTAGGGTGGCAGAGCACAGATACGCAGTATTTT.

In DNA form, the CDR3 reads TGTGCCAGCAGCGCCCGGGGGAAGACTGAAGCTTTCTTT. It translates to CASSARGKTEAFF. The chain links TRBV9 to TRBJ1-1, with D possibly being TRBD1 (5 bases). Trimming removed 3 bases at V and 5 bases at J, with 11 bases between. The length of the CDR3 is 13 residues. The V gene's germline CDR1 is SGDLS and CDR2 YYNGEE.

The rearrangement links TRBV2 to TRBJ2-2, with 7 bases matching TRBD1. CDR1 is SNHLY and CDR2 is FYNNEI in the germline V gene. The CDR3 is made up of 14 amino acids. Trimming removed 7 bases from V and 4 bases from J; junction bases left unmatched: 6. The CDR3: CASTPGQVTGELFF. The DNA for the CDR3 is TGTGCCAGCACACCCGGACAGGTCACCGGGGAGCTGTTTTTT.

This chain links TRBV11-2 with TRBJ2-1, with D hard to call. Trimming removed 1 base at V and 4 bases at J, with 5 bases between. Germline V CDR1 and CDR2: SGHAT, FQNNGV. This CDR3 has 13 amino acids. CDR3 in amino acids: CASSLATYNEQFF. DNA of the CDR3: TGTGCCAGCAGCTTAGCAACGTACAATGAGCAGTTCTTC.

This clone was seen a single time. J is TRBJ2-5 and V is TRBV6-5; a weak D match, TRBD2 (5 bases). The germline V gene has CDR1 MNHEY and CDR2 SVGAGI. With 2 bases removed from V and 1 base from J, the gap between germline ends came to 8 bases. The CDR3 totals 14 residues. CDR3 loop: CASSYVEGQETQYF. The CDR3 DNA sequence: TGTGCCAGCAGTTACGTCGAGGGCCAAGAGACCCAGTACTTC.